A selection of T cell receptor beta chains follows, all from one sample in a study of cytomegalovirus exposure and HLA in healthy donors. Method: immunoSEQ multiplex PCR; TCRdb's copy keeps in-frame clones and lacks some. The sample records 120,000 to 150,000 clones, more than 75% being singletons. Sequencing used PBMCs. These TCRs come from a man aged 18 to 30 in good health and CMV-seronegative. The CDR3 runs from the conserved cysteine through the conserved F or W. The D gene is left open where the match is weak. Rows give clone size only sometimes, using once, few, many, or a class for an expanded clone.

.	TRBV6-5	.	TRBJ1-2	CASRPNDRFDGYTF	TGTGCCAGCAGACCAAATGACAGGTTCGATGGCTACACCTTC
TRBD1	TRBV29-1	.	TRBJ2-7	CSGYGDSSYEQYF	TGCAGCGGGTACGGGGACAGTTCCTACGAGCAGTACTTC
TRBD1	TRBV29-1	.	TRBJ2-3	CSVANTGDPDTQYF	TGCAGCGTTGCCAATACAGGGGATCCAGATACGCAGTATTTT
TRBD2	TRBV27	once	TRBJ2-3	CASSFVLAGGPDTQYF	TGTGCCAGCAGTTTTGTCCTAGCGGGAGGCCCAGATACGCAGTATTTT
TRBD1	TRBV4-2	few	TRBJ2-7	CASSPVQGAISYEQYF	TGTGCCAGCAGCCCGGTGCAGGGGGCCATCTCCTACGAGCAGTACTTC
.	TRBV6-1	.	TRBJ1-1	CASQGLNTEAFF	TGTGCCAGCCAGGGTTTGAACACTGAAGCTTTCTTT
.	TRBV7-9	once	TRBJ1-1	CASSLAMNTEAFF	TGTGCCAGCAGCTTAGCCATGAACACTGAAGCTTTCTTT
.	TRBV5-1	once	TRBJ2-7	CASSAGQPGREQYF	TGCGCCAGCAGCGCGGGACAGCCAGGGAGGGAGCAGTACTTC
.	TRBV27	.	TRBJ1-6	CASSLRAANSPLHF	TGTGCCAGCAGTTTGAGGGCAGCCAATTCACCCCTCCACTTT
.	TRBV10-2	.	TRBJ2-7	CASSDPRLEEYF	TGCGCCAGCAGTGATCCCCGCCTCGAGGAGTACTTC
.	TRBV5-1	.	TRBJ2-1	CASSLGQVNEQFF	TGCGCCAGCAGCTTGGGGCAGGTCAATGAGCAGTTCTTC
TRBD2	TRBV6-1	.	TRBJ2-2	CASSEGWGTTTTGELFF	TGTGCCAGCAGTGAAGGGTGGGGGACTACTACCACCGGGGAGCTGTTTTTT
TRBD1	TRBV28	.	TRBJ2-2	CASSLYRGPNTGELFF	TGTGCCAGCAGTTTGTACAGGGGGCCGAACACCGGGGAGCTGTTTTTT
.	TRBV5-1	.	TRBJ2-7	CASSPSGSIGEQYF	TGCGCCAGCAGCCCATCAGGGTCGATCGGCGAGCAGTACTTC
TRBD1	TRBV11-3	.	TRBJ2-4	CASSAGGNSLRAKNIQYF	TGTGCCAGCAGCGCAGGGGGCAACTCCCTAAGGGCCAAAAACATTCAGTACTTC
TRBD1	TRBV5-4	.	TRBJ2-7	CASSGGRGRNYEQYF	TGTGCCAGCAGCGGGGGCAGGGGGCGCAACTACGAGCAGTACTTC
TRBD1	TRBV10-3	.	TRBJ2-2	CAISKGQEGTGELFF	TGTGCCATCAGTAAGGGACAGGAGGGGACCGGGGAGCTGTTTTTT
.	TRBV12-5	.	TRBJ1-3	CASGPNHEEAGNTIYF	TGTGCTAGTGGTCCCAACCATGAGGAGGCTGGAAACACCATATATTTT
.	TRBV5-4	.	TRBJ2-7	CASSSMGIGRLSYEQYF	TGTGCCAGCAGCTCGATGGGTATTGGCAGGCTGTCTTACGAGCAGTACTTC
TRBD2	TRBV11-3	.	TRBJ2-3	CASSLDTASGGTPDTQYF	TGTGCCAGCAGCTTAGATACGGCTAGCGGGGGGACCCCGGATACGCAGTATTTT
TRBD2	TRBV7-2	.	TRBJ2-3	CASSLGLGISTDTQYF	TGTGCCAGCAGCTTGGGACTAGGGATTAGCACAGATACGCAGTATTTT
.	TRBV7-7	few	TRBJ1-5	CASSRDRNQPQHF	TGTGCCAGCAGCCGTGACAGGAATCAGCCCCAGCATTTT
.	TRBV7-2	few	TRBJ2-5	CASSLAGSRGETQYF	TGTGCCAGCAGCTTAGCGGGGAGTAGAGGAGAGACCCAGTACTTC
.	TRBV28	.	TRBJ2-6	CASSFRGSGANVLTF	TGTGCCAGCAGTTTCCGAGGCTCTGGGGCCAACGTCCTGACTTTC
TRBD2	TRBV6-5	.	TRBJ2-1	CASSTTSGGINEQFF	TGTGCCAGCAGTACGACTAGCGGGGGTATAAATGAGCAGTTCTTC
.	TRBV5-8	few	TRBJ1-1	CASSLGHNTEAFF	TGTGCCAGCAGCTTGGGGCATAACACTGAAGCTTTCTTT
.	TRBV6-9	.	TRBJ1-5	CASSPSSTQHF	TGTGCCAGCAGCCCCTCTAGTACCCAGCATTTT
TRBD1	TRBV19	once	TRBJ1-1	CASTLTGGTEAFF	TGTGCCAGTACCCTGACAGGGGGCACTGAAGCTTTCTTT
TRBD1	TRBV28	once	TRBJ1-2	CASIPLGTVNYGYTF	TGTGCCAGCATCCCACTGGGGACAGTTAACTATGGCTACACCTTC